Described below is a single T cell receptor (beta chain) sequence and its context. These data originate in a study of T cell changes during pregnancy in multiple sclerosis. This CDR3 comprises 15 residues. Germline values: CDR1 LGHNA, CDR2 YSLEER. V lost 1 base and J lost 6, with 16 bases in between. Profiling relied on immunoSEQ multiplex PCR, and the TCRdb table lists in-frame clones only, not all of them. The data show about 85,000 clones, roughly 90% seen once. V usage is TRBV4-3 and J usage is TRBJ2-7; possible D gene TRBD1, 6 bases. The source of this sequence is a female donor with multiple sclerosis, enrolled in a pregnancy study. The source was peripheral blood, collected in the first trimester of pregnancy. DNA for the CDR3: TGCGCCAGCAGCCAAGCCCGTGCAGGGGTTTTCGAGCAGTACTTC. Translating gives CASSQARAGVFEQYF.